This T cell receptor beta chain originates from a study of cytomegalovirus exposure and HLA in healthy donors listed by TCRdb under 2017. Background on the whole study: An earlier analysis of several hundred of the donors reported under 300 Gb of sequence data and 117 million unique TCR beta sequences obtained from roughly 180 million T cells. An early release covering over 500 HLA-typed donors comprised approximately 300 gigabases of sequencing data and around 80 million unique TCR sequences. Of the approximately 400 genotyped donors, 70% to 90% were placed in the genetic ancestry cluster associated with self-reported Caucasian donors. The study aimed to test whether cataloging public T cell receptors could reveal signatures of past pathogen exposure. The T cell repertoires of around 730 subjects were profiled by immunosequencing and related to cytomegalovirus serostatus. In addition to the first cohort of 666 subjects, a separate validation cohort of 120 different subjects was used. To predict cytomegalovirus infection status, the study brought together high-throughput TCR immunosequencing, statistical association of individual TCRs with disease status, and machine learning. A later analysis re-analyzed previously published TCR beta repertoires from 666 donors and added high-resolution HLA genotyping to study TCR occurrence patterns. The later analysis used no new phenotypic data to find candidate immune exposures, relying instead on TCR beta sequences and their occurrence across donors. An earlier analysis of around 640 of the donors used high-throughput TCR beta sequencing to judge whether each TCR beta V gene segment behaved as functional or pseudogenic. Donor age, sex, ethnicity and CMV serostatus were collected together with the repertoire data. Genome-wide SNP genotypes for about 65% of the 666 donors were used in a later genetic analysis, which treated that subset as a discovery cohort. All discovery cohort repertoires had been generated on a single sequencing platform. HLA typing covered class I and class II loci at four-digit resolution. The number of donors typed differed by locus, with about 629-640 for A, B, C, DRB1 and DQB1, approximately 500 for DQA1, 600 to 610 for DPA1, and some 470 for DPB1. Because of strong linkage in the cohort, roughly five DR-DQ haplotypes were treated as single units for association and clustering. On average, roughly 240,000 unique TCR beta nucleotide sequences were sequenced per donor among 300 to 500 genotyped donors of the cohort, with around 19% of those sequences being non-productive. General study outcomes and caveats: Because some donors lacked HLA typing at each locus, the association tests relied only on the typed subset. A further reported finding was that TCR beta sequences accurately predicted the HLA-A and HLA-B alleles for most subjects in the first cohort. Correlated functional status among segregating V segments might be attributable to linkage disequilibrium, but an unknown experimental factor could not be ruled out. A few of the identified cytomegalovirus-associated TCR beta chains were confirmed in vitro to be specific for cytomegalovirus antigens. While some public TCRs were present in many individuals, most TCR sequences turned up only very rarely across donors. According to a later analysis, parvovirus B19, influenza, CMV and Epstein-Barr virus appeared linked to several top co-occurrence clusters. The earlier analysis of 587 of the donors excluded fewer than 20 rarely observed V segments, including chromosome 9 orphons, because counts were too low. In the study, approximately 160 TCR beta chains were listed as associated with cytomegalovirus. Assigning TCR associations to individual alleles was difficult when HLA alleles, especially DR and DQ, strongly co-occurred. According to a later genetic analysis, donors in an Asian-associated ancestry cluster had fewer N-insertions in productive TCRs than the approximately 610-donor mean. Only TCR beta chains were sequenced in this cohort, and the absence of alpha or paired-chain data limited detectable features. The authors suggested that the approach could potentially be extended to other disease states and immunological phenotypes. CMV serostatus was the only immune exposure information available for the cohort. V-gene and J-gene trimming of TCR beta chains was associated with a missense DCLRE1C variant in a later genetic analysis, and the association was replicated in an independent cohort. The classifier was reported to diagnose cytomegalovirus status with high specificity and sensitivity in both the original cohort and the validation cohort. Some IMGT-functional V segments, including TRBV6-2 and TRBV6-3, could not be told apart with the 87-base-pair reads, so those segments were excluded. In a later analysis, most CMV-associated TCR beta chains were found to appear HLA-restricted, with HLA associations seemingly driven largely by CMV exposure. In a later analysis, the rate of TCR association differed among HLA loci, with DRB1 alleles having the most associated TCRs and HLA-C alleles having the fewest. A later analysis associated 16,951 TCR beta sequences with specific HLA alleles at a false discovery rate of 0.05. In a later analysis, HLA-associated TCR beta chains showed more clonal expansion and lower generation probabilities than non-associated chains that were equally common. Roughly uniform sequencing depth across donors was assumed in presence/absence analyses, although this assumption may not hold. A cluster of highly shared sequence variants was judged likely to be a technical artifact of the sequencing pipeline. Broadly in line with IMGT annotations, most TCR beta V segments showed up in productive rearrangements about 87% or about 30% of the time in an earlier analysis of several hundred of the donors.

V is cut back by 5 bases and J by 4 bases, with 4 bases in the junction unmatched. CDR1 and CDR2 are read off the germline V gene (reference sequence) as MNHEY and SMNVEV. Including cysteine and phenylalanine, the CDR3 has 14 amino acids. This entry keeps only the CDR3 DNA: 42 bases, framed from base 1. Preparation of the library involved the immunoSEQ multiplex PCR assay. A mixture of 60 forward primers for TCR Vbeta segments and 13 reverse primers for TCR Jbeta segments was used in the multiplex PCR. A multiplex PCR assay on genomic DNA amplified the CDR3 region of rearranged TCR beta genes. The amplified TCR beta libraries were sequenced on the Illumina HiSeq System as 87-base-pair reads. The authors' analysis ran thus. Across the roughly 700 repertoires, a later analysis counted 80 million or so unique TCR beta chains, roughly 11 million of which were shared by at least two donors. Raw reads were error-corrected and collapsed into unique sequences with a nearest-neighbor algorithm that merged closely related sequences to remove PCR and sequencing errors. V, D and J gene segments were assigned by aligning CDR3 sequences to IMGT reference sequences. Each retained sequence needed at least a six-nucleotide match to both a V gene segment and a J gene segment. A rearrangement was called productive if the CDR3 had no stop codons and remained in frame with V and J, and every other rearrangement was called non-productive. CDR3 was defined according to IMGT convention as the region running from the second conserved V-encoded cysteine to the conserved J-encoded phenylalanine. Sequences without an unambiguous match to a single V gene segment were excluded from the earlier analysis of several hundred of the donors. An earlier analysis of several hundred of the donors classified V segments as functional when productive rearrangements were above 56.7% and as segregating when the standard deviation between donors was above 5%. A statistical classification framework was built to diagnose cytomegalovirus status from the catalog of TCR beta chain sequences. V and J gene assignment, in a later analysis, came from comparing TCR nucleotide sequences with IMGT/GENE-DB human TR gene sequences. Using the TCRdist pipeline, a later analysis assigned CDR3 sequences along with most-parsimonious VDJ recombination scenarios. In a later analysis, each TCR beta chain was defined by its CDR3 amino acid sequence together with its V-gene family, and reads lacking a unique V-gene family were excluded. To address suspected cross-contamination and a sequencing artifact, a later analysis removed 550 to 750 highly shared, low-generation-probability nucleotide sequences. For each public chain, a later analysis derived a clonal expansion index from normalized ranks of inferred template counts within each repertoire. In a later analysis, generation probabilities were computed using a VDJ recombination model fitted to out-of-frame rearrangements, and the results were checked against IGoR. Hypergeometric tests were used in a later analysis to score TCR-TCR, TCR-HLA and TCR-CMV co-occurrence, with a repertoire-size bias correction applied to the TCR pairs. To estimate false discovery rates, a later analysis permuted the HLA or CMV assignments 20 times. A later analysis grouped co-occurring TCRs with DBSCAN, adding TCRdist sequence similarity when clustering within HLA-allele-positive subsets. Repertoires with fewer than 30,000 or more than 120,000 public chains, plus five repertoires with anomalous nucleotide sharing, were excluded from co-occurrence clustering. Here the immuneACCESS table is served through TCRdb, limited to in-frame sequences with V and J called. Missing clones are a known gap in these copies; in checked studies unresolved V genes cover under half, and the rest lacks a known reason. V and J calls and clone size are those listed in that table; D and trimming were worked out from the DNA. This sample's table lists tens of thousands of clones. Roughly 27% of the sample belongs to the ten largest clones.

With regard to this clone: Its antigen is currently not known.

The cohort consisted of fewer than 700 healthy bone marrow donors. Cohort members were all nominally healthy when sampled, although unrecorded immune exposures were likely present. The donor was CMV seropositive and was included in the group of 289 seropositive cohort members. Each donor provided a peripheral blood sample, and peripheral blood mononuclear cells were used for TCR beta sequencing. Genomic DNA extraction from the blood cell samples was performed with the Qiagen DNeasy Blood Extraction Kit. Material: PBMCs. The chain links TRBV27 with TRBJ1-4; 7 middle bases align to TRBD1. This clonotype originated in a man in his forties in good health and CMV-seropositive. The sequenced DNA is TGTGCCAGCAGTCCGGGACAGTATAATGAAAAACTGTTTTTT. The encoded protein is CASSPGQYNEKLFF.